This T cell receptor (beta chain) came from a study of CXCR3-negative and CXCR3-positive naive CD8 T cells (dated by TCRdb to between 2018 and 2020). Some background on the complete study: In total, about 150 million TRB reads were obtained, corresponding to roughly 1.5 +/- 0.3 million reads per library. For the TRBV-TRBJ cluster analysis, the naive subsets came from roughly 5 donors, while the memory cells came from 3 donors. Data from about ten donors, pooled across two independent experiments, went into the diversity and physicochemical repertoire analyses. On the study overall, not on this receptor specifically: Because CXCR3 expression was partially decreased after cryopreservation, freshly isolated PBMCs were used for most assays. Repertoire diversity was comparably high in both naive subsets but much lower in memory CD8+ T cells. Because surface CD5, which is linked to self-reactivity in mice, was comparable between the naive subsets, TCR interaction strength was also inferred from TRB CDR3 physicochemical properties. TRBV-TRBJ usage was similar between naive CXCR3-negative and CXCR3-positive cells from the same donor, while memory cells showed distinct patterns. TRB CDR3s from CXCR3-positive naive cells showed higher hydrophobicity (lower Kidera factor 4), lower energy, and higher strength and volume indices than CXCR3-negative naive cells.

Sequencing took place on a NextSeq 550. The Human TCR Profiling Kit (MiLaboratory) was used to make UMI-labeled 5' RACE TRB cDNA libraries. The full amount of extracted RNA was used for cDNA synthesis, and the full amount of resulting cDNA was used for PCR amplification. The libraries were made side by side, with each library going through the same number of PCR cycles. The paper's processing steps were these. About 52,000 +/- 9,100 unique UMI-labeled TRB cDNA molecules per library were extracted with MIGEC and MiXCR, with at least two reads per UMI required. An average of around 40,000 +/- 10,000 functional in-frame TRB CDR3 nucleotide clonotypes without stop codons was found per library. Diversity metrics, including normalized Shannon-Wiener and Chao1, were computed in VDJtools after downsampling to 5000 UMI-labeled TRB molecules per sample. VDJtools computed clonotype-size-weighted physicochemical properties of the central five CDR3 residues: interaction energy, strength, volume and Kidera factor 4. TCRdb reprocessed the reads into one record per CDR3 protein sequence, lacking DNA. The V and J calls and clone size come from TCRdb's table, not from the authors' own analysis. This sample's records show 100,000 to 150,000 distinct CDR3 sequences. 0.45% to 0.6% of the sample lies in the top ten.

Each CD8+ T cell subset was flow-sorted in triplicate, with about 320,000 cells per subset placed directly into RLT lysis buffer. To keep memory contaminants out, a stringent definition of naive CD8+ T cells was applied: CD45RO-CCR7+CD27+CD95-. Standard density gradient centrifugation was used to isolate peripheral blood mononuclear cells from buffy coats. Naive CXCR3-negative and CXCR3-positive CD8+ T cells were flow-sorted using a FACSAria III. Total RNA was extracted from sorted cells with an RNeasy Mini Kit. The CDR3 runs 14 residues from the cysteine to the phenylalanine. The entry carries no DNA sequence. As for this clonotype: This receptor's antigen is unknown.

This TCR came from a human donor in good health. Some clones in this sample may be carry-over from other donors' samples. Sample: naive CXCR3- CD8+ T cells from blood. This specimen's cell subset or site label, per the study, means: CD45RO-CCR7+CD27+CD95- naive CD8+ T cells lacking CXCR3 (TNR3-). The chain was built from TRBV12-3 or TRBV12-4 and TRBJ1-3; TCRdb indicates TRBD1, and absent DNA this call remains unverified. Here the CDR3 is given as CASSLWTSGNTIYF.